The 28 T cell receptor beta chains below all came from one sample that was sequenced in a study of blood T cells in healthy people across ages. Through a sample-barcoded 5' primer and a J-beta primer mix, a second PCR was run for about 7 to 12 cycles. MiXCR was run by TCRdb on the 5' RACE reads, yielding one entry per CDR3 protein. In the table there are about 1 million distinct CDR3 sequences, under 45% of which are singletons. Sequencing was performed on blood. These receptors originate from a woman in her fifties or sixties in good health.

This clonotype was counted between two and nine times. This chain joins TRBV6-1 and TRBJ2-5, with 8 bases that match TRBD2. This CDR3 has 19 residues. Germline V gene lookup returns CDR1 MNHNS and CDR2 SASEGT. V lost 6 bases, J lost 5 bases, and 23 bases stayed unmatched. The DNA for the CDR3 is TGTGCCAGCAGCCCAAAGCAGACAGGTTCAGCGGGAGTGGGGGAGACCCAGTACTTC. It codes for CASSPKQTGSAGVGETQYF.

V usage is TRBV9 and J usage is TRBJ2-3; D might be TRBD2 (5 bases). The CDR3 loop spans 17 amino acids. Germline-derived CDR1 and CDR2 are SGDLS and YYNGEE. Trimming shortened V by 4 bases and J by 0 bases, and 18 bases separated the two germline ends. This CDR3 is CASSPLGASASTDTQYF. As DNA, the CDR3 is TGTGCCAGCAGCCCGCTGGGAGCCAGCGCGAGCACAGATACGCAGTATTTT.

This clonotype occurred many times. The rearrangement uses TRBV20-1 and TRBJ2-6, with D hard to call. This CDR3 has 13 amino acids. CDR1 is DFQATT, CDR2 SNEGSKA, per germline (reference sequence). CDR3 residues: CSASSSGANVLTF. The CDR3 DNA is TGCAGCGCCAGCTCCTCTGGGGCCAACGTCCTGACTTTC.

This clonotype was observed a handful of times. The gene calls are TRBV20-1 and TRBJ2-1, with a possible D match to TRBD2 (5 bases). V was clipped by 6 bases and J by 5 bases, with 14 bases between them. There are 13 residues in the CDR3. CDR1 is DFQATT and CDR2 is SNEGSKA in the germline V gene (reference sequence). For the CDR3, the DNA is TGCAGTGCCGCGGGTAGCGTGAACAATGAGCAGTTCTTC. It yields the protein CSAAGSVNNEQFF.

The rearrangement links TRBV4-2 to TRBJ2-7, with a weak D call TRBD2 (8 bases). Germline V CDR1 and CDR2: LGHNA, YNFKEQ. With 2 bases removed from V and 2 bases from J, the gap between germline ends came to 16 bases. This CDR3 comprises 16 residues. The CDR3 loop is CASSQSLSGTAYEQYF. The CDR3 region has the DNA TGTGCCAGCAGCCAATCCCTTAGCGGGACAGCCTACGAGCAGTACTTC.

The rearrangement joins TRBV20-1 to TRBJ2-7; D not certain. The V end lost 5 bases, the J end lost 0 bases, and 5 bases lay between the germline ends. Germline CDR1 and CDR2: DFQATT and SNEGSKA (reference sequence). This CDR3 contains 11 residues. The CDR3 sequence: CSALGSYEQYF. Written as DNA, the CDR3 is TGCAGTGCTCTGGGCTCCTACGAGCAGTACTTC.

The chain links TRBV29-1 to TRBJ2-7; possible D gene TRBD2, 5 bases. Germline V gene sequence: CDR1 SQVTM, CDR2 ANQGSEA. The CDR3 has 13 amino acids. With 7 bases removed from V and 0 bases from J, the gap between germline ends came to 13 bases. The CDR3 nucleotides are TGCAGCGCCCAACATGGGAGCTCCTACGAGCAGTACTTC. Its translation is CSAQHGSSYEQYF.

The chain joins TRBV6-2 or TRBV6-3 to TRBJ2-1; D unclear. CDR3 length: 16 amino acids. The ends were cut back, 2 bases at V and 0 bases at J, with 11 bases in the middle. Per germline, CDR1 MNHEY and CDR2 SVGEGT. The CDR3 is CASSYPWSRSYNEQFF. CDR3 coding DNA: TGTGCCAGCAGTTACCCCTGGAGCCGCTCCTACAATGAGCAGTTCTTC.

This clonotype came up many times. This chain uses TRBV6-6 with TRBJ2-7; 8 bases agree with TRBD2. The length of the CDR3 is 13 residues. Germline loops: CDR1 MNHNY, CDR2 SVGAGI (reference sequence). Trimming took 6 bases from V and 3 from J; bases not matched to a gene: 4. The CDR3 DNA is TGTGCCAGCAGCACCAGCGGGAGCTACGAGCAGTACTTC. It encodes CASSTSGSYEQYF.

The rearrangement joins TRBV4-1 to TRBJ2-4; tentatively, D is TRBD2 (5 bases). The germline V gene encodes CDR1 MGHRA and CDR2 YSYEKL. The CDR3 covers 16 residues. V lost 0 bases and J lost 13, with 22 bases in between. The CDR3 coding sequence is TGCGCCAGCAGCCAAGATGGAGCGAGGGCCGCCTACGGGCAGTACTTC. It encodes CASSQDGARAAYGQYF.

This clonotype was counted a few times. The chain joins TRBV12-3 or TRBV12-4 to TRBJ2-5, with 10 positions matching TRBD2. The ends lost 4 bases at V and 3 bases at J; junction bases unmatched: 5. The CDR3 is 15 amino acids. CDR3 region: CASSSHGLAEETQYF. CDR3 DNA: TGTGCCAGCAGTTCCCACGGACTAGCGGAAGAGACCCAGTACTTC.

In its sample, this clonotype was seen a few times. DNA for the CDR3: TGTGCCAGCAGCTCCGAAGTTGGGGCCCAGTACTTC. Residues: CASSSEVGAQYF. This chain uses TRBV11-2 with TRBJ2-5; D unclear. Deletions cut 4 bases from V and 9 bases from J, with 12 bases between. Per the germline V gene, CDR1 is SGHAT and CDR2 is FQNNGV. The CDR3 covers 12 residues.

The genes are TRBV15 and TRBJ2-7; D is uncertain. Per germline, CDR1 LNHNV and CDR2 YYDKDF (reference sequence). The CDR3 has 15 residues. Deletions cut 0 bases from V and 3 bases from J, with 12 bases between. Here the CDR3 DNA reads TGTGCCACCAGCAGAGATCCCGGATACTTCTACGAGCAGTACTTC. Translating gives CATSRDPGYFYEQYF.

As DNA, the CDR3 is TGTGCCAGCAGCTTAGGCTCTCCCCGACGCACAGATACGCAGTATTTT. Its translation is CASSLGSPRRTDTQYF. This chain joins TRBV7-8 and TRBJ2-3; D is unclear. V lost 1 base to trimming and J lost 1 base, with 12 bases between them. Germline CDR1 is SGHVS and CDR2 is FQNEAQ. This CDR3 comprises 16 residues.

The rearrangement links TRBV11-1 to TRBJ2-4; TRBD2 matches 10 bases. The J call is uncertain, as TRBJ2-7 better fits the DNA end. Germline V gene data show CDR1 as SGHAT and CDR2 as FQDESV (reference sequence). The CDR3 has 19 amino acids. Here the CDR3 reads CASSYYRASGRRSTYEQYF. The CDR3 nucleotides read TGTGCCAGCAGCTATTATCGGGCTAGCGGGAGACGGAGCACCTACGAGCAGTACTTC.

The genes are TRBV15 and TRBJ2-3; D perhaps matches TRBD2 (5 bases). The CDR3 is 16 amino acids. From germline, CDR1 is LNHNV and CDR2 YYDKDF (reference sequence). Trimming stripped 4 bases from V and 5 bases from J, with 19 bases between. This chain's CDR3 is CATSKNSGAALDTQYF. DNA for the CDR3: TGTGCCACCAGCAAGAATTCAGGAGCGGCCTTAGATACGCAGTATTTT.

The gene calls are TRBV6-1 and TRBJ2-5, with 8 bases fitting TRBD1. This CDR3 spans 14 amino acids. Looked up from germline, CDR1 is MNHNS and CDR2 is SASEGT. With V trimmed by 8 bases and J by 5 bases, 10 bases remained unmatched. CDR3 loop: CASQGQGLGETQYF. In DNA, the CDR3 is TGTGCCAGCCAAGGACAGGGACTGGGGGAGACCCAGTACTTC.

This clonotype was observed a handful of times. The CDR3 coding sequence is TGTGCCAGCAGTGTGGGGACAGGGAGGACCTACGAGCAGTACTTC. Translated, it gives CASSVGTGRTYEQYF. The V gene is TRBV6-1, the J gene TRBJ2-7; TRBD1 matches 9 bases. This CDR3 spans 15 amino acids. Unmatched junction bases numbered 6, after V lost 4 bases and J lost 2 bases. Germline assignment: CDR1 MNHNS and CDR2 SASEGT.

This clonotype was detected once. This chain connects TRBV14 to TRBJ2-1; TRBD2 might be the D (5 bases). CDR1 and CDR2 from the germline V gene are SGHDN and FVKESK. Trimming stripped 4 bases from V and 3 bases from J, with 13 bases between. The CDR3 length is 15 residues. Here the CDR3 DNA reads TGTGCCAGCAGCCCCTGGAGGCCTAGCTACAATGAGCAGTTCTTC. This sequence encodes CASSPWRPSYNEQFF. The full variable domain, with the rest looked up from reference TRBV14 and TRBJ2-1, is EAGVTQFPSHSVIEKGQTVTLRCDPISGHDNLYWYRRVMGKEIKFLLHFVKESKQDESGMPNNRFLAERTGGTYSTLKVQPAELEDSGVYFCASSPWRPSYNEQFFGPGTRLTVL.

The CDR3 is CASSLDRGNSYEQYF. Here the CDR3 DNA reads TGTGCCAGCAGCCTAGACAGGGGCAACTCCTACGAGCAGTACTTC. The gene calls are TRBV7-8 and TRBJ2-7; 8 bases align to TRBD1. Germline V gene sequence: CDR1 SGHVS, CDR2 FQNEAQ. J gave up 0 bases and V 5 bases, and 6 bases lay outside the gene matches. The CDR3 consists of 15 residues.

This clonotype was seen a handful of times. The junction differs from germline at one of its ends, possibly a read error. The DNA of the CDR3 is TGTGCCAGCAGCGAAGGGGCAGGGGGCATCTATGGCTACACCTTC. Protein sequence: CASSEGAGGIYGYTF. The chain uses TRBV2 and TRBJ1-2, with 8 nucleotides matching TRBD1. The CDR3 totals 15 residues. Germline CDR1 and CDR2: SNHLY and FYNNEI.

CDR3 amino acids: CASSYLMNTEAFF. CDR3 DNA: TGTGCCAGCAGTTACCTCATGAACACTGAAGCTTTCTTT. V usage is TRBV6-6 and J usage is TRBJ1-1; D is unresolved. The germline gives CDR1 MNHNY, CDR2 SVGAGI (reference sequence). V gave up 2 bases and J gave up 0 bases, with 4 bases separating them. The CDR3 is 13 amino acids.

J is TRBJ2-3 and V is TRBV5-1; possible D gene TRBD1, 5 bases. The CDR3 runs to 13 residues. From germline, CDR1 is SGHRS and CDR2 YFSETQ. V lost 5 bases to trimming and J lost 5 bases, with 12 bases between them. CDR3 DNA sequence: TGCGCCAGCAGACCAGGGTCAGAAGATACGCAGTATTTT. It yields the protein CASRPGSEDTQYF.

This clonotype has ten or more counts. V usage is TRBV20-1 and J usage is TRBJ2-7; 10 bases fit TRBD1. CDR1 is DFQATT, CDR2 SNEGSKA, per germline (reference sequence). J was trimmed by 3 bases and V by 3 bases; bases with no gene match: 5. This CDR3 spans 14 amino acids. CDR3 bases: TGCAGTGCTAGGCACCGGGACAGGGGCTACGAGCAGTACTTC. Translation: CSARHRDRGYEQYF.

This chain links TRBV6-4 with TRBJ2-3, with a tentative D call TRBD1 (5 bases). The length of the CDR3 is 14 residues. V lost 8 bases, J lost 6 bases, and 18 bases lay in between. CDR1 is MRHNA, CDR2 SNTAGT, per germline. For the CDR3, the DNA is TGTGCCAGCCGACTCGACAGTTTTGAGGATACGCAGTATTTT. Translated, it gives CASRLDSFEDTQYF.

The chain joins TRBV6-6 to TRBJ2-1; D remains ambiguous. This CDR3 spans 12 amino acids. V was trimmed by 4 bases and J by 9 bases, leaving 10 bases between them. The germline CDR1 and CDR2 sequences are MNHNY and SVGAGI (reference sequence). The CDR3 protein is CASSSLSGEQFF. The CDR3 nucleotides are TGTGCCAGCAGTTCCCTCTCGGGTGAGCAGTTCTTC.

The chain has TRBV20-1 and TRBJ1-5, with D tentatively TRBD1 (5 bases). The CDR3 totals 14 residues. Trimming removed 1 base at V and 2 bases at J, with 9 bases between. The germline CDR1 and CDR2 sequences are DFQATT and SNEGSKA (reference sequence). The CDR3 sequence is CSARVGEGNQPQHF. CDR3 nucleotides: TGCAGTGCTAGAGTAGGGGAAGGCAATCAGCCCCAGCATTTT.

This chain connects TRBV27 to TRBJ2-2, with TRBD1 as a possible D gene (5 bases). The V end lost 5 bases, the J end lost 3 bases, and 10 bases lay between the germline ends. The CDR3 extends over 14 amino acids. Per the germline V gene, CDR1 is MNHEY and CDR2 is SMNVEV (reference sequence). Here the CDR3 DNA reads TGTGCCAGCAGTGTGATCAGGGACACCGGGGAGCTGTTTTTT. Residues: CASSVIRDTGELFF.